This T cell receptor beta chain was identified in a study of low-dose radiotherapy and immunotherapy resistance in tumors. Across the whole study: On an every-two-weeks schedule, patients received intravenous nivolumab 240 mg, along with ipilimumab 1 mg/kg every six weeks.

TRAV and TRBV primers primed cDNA for both TCRalpha and TCRbeta. TCR amplification involved 15 to 25 PCR cycles with a constant-region primer and V-primer adapter. Researchers amplified the isolated mRNA using in vitro transcription. TCRdb called the reads again in MiXCR, with one record for every CDR3 protein. In the table there are approximately 89,000 distinct CDR3 sequences, approximately 17% of which are singletons. Trimming took off 0 bases at V and 5 bases at J, with 14 bases between the two ends. CDR1 and CDR2 (germline): LNHNV, YYDKDF (reference sequence). This CDR3 contains 15 residues. This clonotype was picked up many times. Time point of the sample: before trial treatment. The donors' regimen was nivolumab, ipilimumab, aspirin, low-dose cyclophosphamide and low-dose radiotherapy.

The chain has TRBV15 and TRBJ2-7, with D hard to call. The receptor was isolated from a male donor with prostate cancer. The specimen was PBMCs, collected before treatment. The CDR3 region has the DNA TGTGCCACCAGCAGAGATGTAACGGTCACCCACGAGCAGTACTTC. Translation gives CATSRDVTVTHEQYF.